The 24 T cell receptor beta chains below were found in one sample sequenced in a study of CD8 T cells in Susac syndrome. A quantity of 0.5 to 1 ug RNA underwent reverse transcription using random hexamers. TCRdb independently ran MiXCR on the immunoSEQ multiplex PCR reads; one entry per CDR3 protein. The repertoire consists of about 19,000 distinct CDR3 sequences, with roughly 95% occurring once and the leading ten covering about 0.23%. The material sequenced was CD8+ T cells from PBMCs. Source of these receptors: a human donor in good health.

The J gene is TRBJ2-1, the V gene TRBV28; 10 positions agree with TRBD2. Germline trimming cut 5 bases from V and 8 bases from J; bases unmatched to any gene: 12. This CDR3 region has 16 residues. Germline assignment: CDR1 MDHEN and CDR2 SYDVKM. The CDR3 loop reads CASSGVSGRASDEQFF. The CDR3 DNA follows: TGTGCCAGCAGTGGAGTGAGCGGGAGGGCCTCCGATGAGCAGTTCTTC.

The chain links TRBV5-1 to TRBJ2-7; D gene unclear. CDR1 and CDR2 (germline): SGHRS, YFSETQ. The CDR3 totals 12 residues. The ends were cut back, 0 bases at V and 3 bases at J, with 4 bases in the middle. CDR3 DNA: TGCGCCAGCAGCTTGGCAGACTACGAGCAGTACTTC. Translating gives CASSLADYEQYF. The entire variable domain, with the rest obtained from reference TRBV5-1 and TRBJ2-7, is as follows: KAGVTQTPRYLIKTRGQQVTLSCSPISGHRSVSWYQQTPGQGLQFLFEYFSETQRNKGNFPGRFSGRQFSNSRSEMNVSTLELGDSALYLCASSLADYEQYFGPGTRLTVT.

This clonotype was recorded only once. This chain uses TRBV13 with TRBJ1-1; D unresolved. V lost 8 bases and J lost 0, with 16 bases in between. The CDR3 runs 15 residues. Germline V gene lookup returns CDR1 PRHDT and CDR2 FYEKMQ (reference sequence). The CDR3 region is CASPSPVFMNTEAFF. The CDR3 DNA sequence: TGTGCCAGCCCTTCCCCCGTGTTTATGAACACTGAAGCTTTCTTT.

The rearrangement links TRBV15 to TRBJ2-1; 11 bases fit TRBD2. The trim removed 6 bases at V and 10 bases at J, leaving 14 bases unmatched. This CDR3 spans 16 amino acids. The germline gives CDR1 LNHNV, CDR2 YYDKDF (reference sequence). The CDR3 DNA reads TGTGCCACCAGAGACCCTACTAGCGGGAGAAGTGCGGAGCAGTTCTTC. Translated: CATRDPTSGRSAEQFF.

This sequence joins TRBV3-1 and TRBJ2-1, with D perhaps TRBD2 (5 bases). V was shortened by 0 bases and J by 4 bases, with 13 bases between the two germline ends. This CDR3 contains 16 residues. The germline V gene encodes CDR1 LGHDT and CDR2 YNNKEL (reference sequence). In DNA form, the CDR3 reads TGTGCCAGCAGCCAAGATGAAGAGGGAGCGTACAATGAGCAGTTCTTC. Translation: CASSQDEEGAYNEQFF.

The chain joins TRBV6-5 to TRBJ2-7; TRBD2 agrees at 9 bases. CDR1 and CDR2 (germline): MNHEY, SVGAGI. The junction had 4 bases not matched to a gene; V was cut back by 0 bases and J by 4 bases. This CDR3 spans 15 amino acids. CDR3 region: CASSYSASGVYEQYF. CDR3 coding DNA: TGTGCCAGCAGTTACTCGGCTAGCGGGGTATACGAGCAGTACTTC.

This sequence joins TRBV7-3 and TRBJ2-3, with 7 positions matching TRBD2. CDR1 is SGHTA and CDR2 is FQGTGA in the germline V gene. The J segment lost 4 bases and the V segment lost 7 bases, leaving 20 bases of the junction unmatched. CDR3 length: 18 residues. CDR3 bases: TGTGCCAGCAACCAGGTCCAGGTGGCGGGAGTAGGGGCAGATACGCAGTATTTT. It encodes CASNQVQVAGVGADTQYF.

The CDR3 region has the DNA TGTGCCAGCAGCCTAACTAGCGGGAGAACCGGGGAGCTGTTTTTT. Its protein is CASSLTSGRTGELFF. The chain uses TRBV14 and TRBJ2-2; 11 nucleotides align to TRBD2. Per the germline V gene, CDR1 is SGHDN and CDR2 is FVKESK. The CDR3 consists of 15 residues. Germline trimming cut 4 bases from V and 5 bases from J; bases unmatched to any gene: 3.

The chain combines TRBV20-1 with TRBJ2-7, with D possibly being TRBD1 (6 bases). Germline assignment: CDR1 DFQATT and CDR2 SNEGSKA (reference sequence). V lost 3 bases and J 3 bases, leaving 12 bases between the germline ends. The CDR3 spans 13 residues. CDR3 nucleotide sequence: TGCAGTGCTAGTGGGCAGGGGTTCTACGAGCAGTACTTC. As protein: CSASGQGFYEQYF.

This clonotype was seen only once. The gene calls are TRBV5-4 and TRBJ2-7; 7 bases line up with TRBD2. This CDR3 is built from 14 residues. V shed 4 bases, J shed 4 bases, and the junction held 8 bases outside the gene matches. CDR1 SGHNT and CDR2 YYREEE come from the germline V gene (reference sequence). CDR3 region: CASSGSGGSYEQYF. CDR3 nucleotides: TGTGCCAGCAGCGGGTCCGGGGGGAGTTACGAGCAGTACTTC.

The chain employs TRBV9 and TRBJ1-5; no clear D gene. The V gene's germline CDR1 is SGDLS and CDR2 YYNGEE. V shed 0 bases and J shed 3 bases, with 7 bases lying between them. This CDR3 comprises 14 residues. The CDR3 DNA follows: TGTGCCAGCAGCGTAGGAGGACCCAATCAGCCCCAGCATTTT. It codes for CASSVGGPNQPQHF.

The chain has TRBV28 and TRBJ2-5; 12 nucleotides align to TRBD1. Germline V gene data show CDR1 as MDHEN and CDR2 as SYDVKM. The ends lost 2 bases at V and 4 bases at J; junction bases unmatched: 8. This CDR3 spans 17 amino acids. This CDR3 is CASSLVLGQGAGETQYF. CDR3 bases: TGTGCCAGCAGTTTAGTCTTGGGACAGGGGGCTGGAGAGACCCAGTACTTC.

The chain employs TRBV29-1 and TRBJ2-7; TRBD1 might be the D (6 bases). Germline assignment: CDR1 SQVTM and CDR2 ANQGSEA. V dropped 4 bases and J dropped 4 bases, with 11 bases sitting between them. The CDR3 runs to 12 residues. The CDR3 loop is CSVGDRNYEQYV. CDR3 bases: TGCAGCGTTGGAGACAGGAATTACGAGCAGTACGTC.

The rearrangement links TRBV7-9 to TRBJ2-7; D may match TRBD1 or TRBD2 (5 bases each). This CDR3 contains 14 residues. Germline V gives CDR1 SEHNR, CDR2 FQNEAQ (reference sequence). V was shortened by 1 base and J by 3 bases, with 10 bases between the two germline ends. CDR3 amino acids: CASSLGGEDYEQYV. CDR3 sequence (DNA): TGTGCCAGCAGCTTAGGAGGGGAAGACTACGAGCAGTACGTC.

The V gene is TRBV30, the J gene TRBJ2-2; possible D gene TRBD2, 6 bases. The CDR3 consists of 15 residues. The germline CDR1 and CDR2 sequences are GTSNPN and SVGIG (reference sequence). V gave up 0 bases and J gave up 6 bases, with 14 bases separating them. CDR3 residues: CAWSVLGSKAGELFF. The CDR3 DNA sequence: TGTGCCTGGAGTGTACTCGGGAGCAAGGCCGGGGAGCTGTTTTTT.

The rearrangement joins TRBV30 to TRBJ2-4; no clear D gene. CDR3 length: 14 amino acids. CDR1 and CDR2 (germline): GTSNPN, SVGIG (reference sequence). Trimming removed 2 bases at V and 0 bases at J, with 8 bases between. This CDR3 is CAWSPYIAKNIQYF. The CDR3 DNA reads as TGTGCCTGGAGTCCTTACATAGCCAAAAACATTCAGTACTTC.

The CDR3 protein is CASSLDYEETQYF. CDR3 nucleotide sequence: TGTGCCAGCAGTTTGGACTATGAAGAGACCCAGTACTTC. This chain joins TRBV27 and TRBJ2-5; maybe TRBD2 (6 bases). Germline V CDR1 and CDR2: MNHEY, SMNVEV (reference sequence). The germline V and J ends were trimmed by 3 bases and 3 bases, with 8 bases remaining between them. This CDR3 region has 13 residues.

The rearrangement uses TRBV27 and TRBJ2-1; 9 bases are shared with TRBD2. V lost 5 bases and J lost 10; bases outside the gene matches: 0. Germline loops: CDR1 MNHEY, CDR2 SMNVEV (reference sequence). The CDR3 sequence is 11 residues long. CDR3 DNA sequence: TGTGCCAGCAGTCTAGCGGGGGAGCAGTTCTTC. Protein: CASSLAGEQFF.

This rearrangement joins TRBV29-1 to TRBJ2-1; TRBD2 matches at 15 bases. The CDR3 is made up of 16 amino acids. Per germline, CDR1 SQVTM and CDR2 ANQGSEA. With V trimmed by 6 bases and J by 6 bases, 9 bases remained unmatched. The CDR3 region is CSVSGLAGGPGNEQFF. CDR3 bases: TGCAGCGTCAGTGGACTAGCGGGAGGGCCCGGCAATGAGCAGTTCTTC.

The V call is TRBV27, the J call TRBJ2-6; 8 nucleotides match TRBD1. The CDR3 is 18 residues long. The V segment lost 2 bases and the J segment 2 bases; nucleotides outside the gene matches: 8. Germline CDR1 reads MNHEY; CDR2 reads SMNVEV (reference sequence). The CDR3 DNA is TGTGCCAGCAGTTTAGTCACCCCAGGGGGCCCTGGGGCCAACGTCCTGACTTTC. It yields the protein CASSLVTPGGPGANVLTF.

Comments on this clonotype: A read error may produce the germline difference seen at one junction end. V is TRBV4-1 and J is TRBJ2-1, with 8 bases lining up with TRBD2. The CDR3 consists of 16 residues. Germline CDR1 is MGHRA and CDR2 is YSYEKL. Here the CDR3 DNA reads TGCACCAGCAGCCTACAGCGGGAGAACTCCTACAATGAGCAGTTCTTC. This codes for CTSSLQRENSYNEQFF.

This rearrangement joins TRBV12-5 to TRBJ2-3, with 11 positions matching TRBD2. V shed 1 base, J shed 3 bases, and the junction held 9 bases outside the gene matches. The length of the CDR3 is 18 residues. Germline CDR1 is LGHNT and CDR2 is FRNRAP. CDR3 protein: CASGLGLAGTIGTDTQYF. For the CDR3, the DNA is TGTGCTAGTGGTTTGGGACTAGCGGGAACAATCGGAACAGATACGCAGTATTTT.

The chain uses TRBV7-9 and TRBJ2-1; D unclear. Per germline, CDR1 SEHNR and CDR2 FQNEAQ (reference sequence). CDR3 length: 13 residues. Trimming left V 5 bases short and J 5 bases short, with 10 bases between. CDR3 DNA sequence: TGTGCCAGCAGCCCACCGTTGAACAATGAGCAGTTCTTC. Translated, it gives CASSPPLNNEQFF.

The rearrangement joins TRBV7-9 to TRBJ2-2, with TRBD2 as a possible D gene (5 bases). The germline V gene encodes CDR1 SEHNR and CDR2 FQNEAQ (reference sequence). V lost 4 bases to trimming and J lost 6 bases, with 12 bases between them. This CDR3 comprises 14 residues. The CDR3 sequence: CASSSSAVAGELFF. As DNA, the CDR3 is TGTGCCAGCAGCTCCTCAGCGGTGGCCGGGGAGCTGTTTTTT.